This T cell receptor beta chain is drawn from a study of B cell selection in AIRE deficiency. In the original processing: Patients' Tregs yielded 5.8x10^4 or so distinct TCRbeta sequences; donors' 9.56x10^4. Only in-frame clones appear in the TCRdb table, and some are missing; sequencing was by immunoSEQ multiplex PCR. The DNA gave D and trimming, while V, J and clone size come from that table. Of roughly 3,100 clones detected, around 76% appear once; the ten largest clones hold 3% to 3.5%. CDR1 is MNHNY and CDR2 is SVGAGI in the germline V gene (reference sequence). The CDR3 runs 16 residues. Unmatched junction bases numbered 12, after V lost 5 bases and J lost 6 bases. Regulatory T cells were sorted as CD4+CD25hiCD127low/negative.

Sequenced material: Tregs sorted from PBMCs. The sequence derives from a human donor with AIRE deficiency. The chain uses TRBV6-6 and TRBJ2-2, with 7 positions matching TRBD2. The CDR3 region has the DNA TGTGCCAGCAGTCTGCTGGCGGGAGCGTGGGCCGGGGAGCTGTTTTTT. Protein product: CASSLLAGAWAGELFF.